This TCR beta chain was identified in a study of cytomegalovirus exposure and HLA in healthy donors. This CDR3 has 13 amino acids. Trimming took off 5 bases at V and 0 bases at J, with 5 bases between the two ends. Germline V CDR1 and CDR2: WSHSY, SAAADI. This PCR relied on a set of 60 Vbeta primers and 13 Jbeta primers. The data were produced by immunoSEQ multiplex PCR, yet TCRdb's version contains in-frame clones alone and is incomplete. The repertoire has 200,000 to 250,000 clones, nearly 80% of them found once; the top ten carry 1.5% to 2%. Sequenced sample: PBMCs. The chain combines TRBV10-2 with TRBJ1-3; no reliable D call. This receptor was identified in a man between 18 and 29 years old in good health and CMV-seronegative. The CDR3 protein is CASSRDSGNTIYF. The CDR3 bases are TGCGCCAGCAGTCGGGACTCTGGAAACACCATATATTTT.